Presented here are 31 T cell receptor beta chains from one specimen sequenced in a study of breast tumors, draining lymph nodes, adjacent tissues. MiXCR, run by TCRdb on the multiplex PCR reads, gives a single entry per CDR3 protein. Altogether approximately 130,000 distinct CDR3 sequences are present, 21% being singletons, with the ten largest covering 2.2%. Breast cancer patients provided tissue from their axillary draining lymph nodes. The sequencing sample was made of axillary lymph node tissue. These receptors were taken from a female donor with breast cancer. Some clones in this sample may be carry-over from other donors' samples.

V and J are TRBV5-1 and TRBJ1-1, with D possibly being TRBD1 (6 bases). V lost 2 bases and J 2 bases, leaving 10 bases between the germline ends. Germline V CDR1 and CDR2: SGHRS, YFSETQ. CDR3 length: 14 amino acids. This CDR3 is CASSLDRTNTEAFF. CDR3 bases: TGCGCCAGCAGCTTAGACAGGACAAACACTGAAGCTTTCTTT.

V and J are TRBV5-1 and TRBJ1-2, with 9 bases matching TRBD1. Germline assignment: CDR1 SGHRS and CDR2 YFSETQ. V shed 0 bases and J 5 bases; nucleotides not matched to a gene: 17. This CDR3 is 19 amino acids long. Written as DNA, the CDR3 is TGCGCCAGCAGCTTGGCCCCGGGACAGGGAAACGGGAACTTTTATGGCTACACCTTC. As protein: CASSLAPGQGNGNFYGYTF.

This clonotype was counted at least ten times. This sequence joins TRBV20-1 and TRBJ2-3; D possibly corresponds to TRBD2 (6 bases). Germline CDR1 reads DFQATT; CDR2 reads SNEGSKA (reference sequence). This CDR3 comprises 14 residues. Trimming pared 3 bases from V and 4 bases from J, leaving 14 bases between. CDR3 nucleotide sequence: TGCAGTGCTAGGTCGACTAGTTTCGCAGATACGCAGTATTTT. Protein: CSARSTSFADTQYF.

This clonotype was picked up many times. The chain joins TRBV28 to TRBJ2-5; D is ambiguous. The CDR3 runs to 11 residues. Germline lookup yields CDR1 MDHEN and CDR2 SYDVKM. The germline V and J ends were trimmed by 7 bases and 4 bases, with 7 bases remaining between them. The CDR3 DNA sequence: TGTGCCAGCACAGCAGGAGAGACCCAGTACTTC. Protein: CASTAGETQYF.

The chain combines TRBV28 with TRBJ2-5, with D maybe TRBD1 (6 bases). The V gene lost 3 bases and the J gene lost 2 bases, with 16 bases spanning the gap. The CDR3 contains 16 residues. Germline V gene sequence: CDR1 MDHEN, CDR2 SYDVKM. CDR3 protein: CASSFSGASWQETQYF. The DNA of the CDR3 is TGTGCCAGCAGTTTTTCAGGGGCGAGTTGGCAAGAGACCCAGTACTTC.

On this clonotype: Possible read error: a much larger clone is one base away. CDR3 amino acids: CASSGRTGQGGAQYF. The CDR3 nucleotides are TGTGCCAGTAGTGGGCGGACAGGGCAAGGGGGGGCCCAGTACTTC. The rearrangement links TRBV19 to TRBJ2-5; a possible D gene is TRBD1 (8 bases). Germline lookup yields CDR1 LNHDA and CDR2 SQIVND (reference sequence). This CDR3 comprises 15 residues. The V end lost 5 bases, the J end lost 9 bases, and 22 bases lay between the germline ends.

This clonotype has more than one count but fewer than ten. For the CDR3, the DNA is TGTGCCAGTAGTACCGGGACAGGGCACACCGGGGAGCTGTTTTTT. Amino acids: CASSTGTGHTGELFF. This rearrangement joins TRBV19 to TRBJ2-2; TRBD1 agrees at 9 bases. V gave up 4 bases and J gave up 3 bases; unmatched junction bases: 3. The CDR3 is made up of 15 amino acids. Germline CDR1 LNHDA, CDR2 SQIVND (reference sequence).

This clonotype was seen ten or more times. The genes are TRBV5-4 and TRBJ1-2; D uncertain. The CDR3 loop spans 13 amino acids. The V and J ends lost 4 bases and 2 bases respectively, with 9 bases between them. The V gene's germline CDR1 is SGHNT and CDR2 YYREEE (reference sequence). As DNA, the CDR3 is TGTGCCAGCAGCCCAGCGACGAACTATGGCTACACCTTC. Translated, it gives CASSPATNYGYTF. Based on the CDR3 plus reference TRBV5-4 and TRBJ1-2, the full variable domain is ETGVTQSPTHLIKTRGQQVTLRCSSQSGHNTVSWYQQALGQGPQFIFQYYREEENGRGNFPPRFSGLQFPNYSSELNVNALELDDSALYLCASSPATNYGYTFGSGTRLTVV.

There are many counts of this clonotype. The rearrangement links TRBV20-1 to TRBJ2-3; no clear D. Germline values: CDR1 DFQATT, CDR2 SNEGSKA (reference sequence). The length of the CDR3 is 14 residues. V was cut by 3 bases and J by 6 bases, with 16 bases left in between. CDR3: CSASQSQTRDTQYF. The CDR3 region has the DNA TGCAGTGCTAGTCAGAGCCAGACCCGTGATACGCAGTATTTT.

This clonotype came up many times. V is TRBV30 and J is TRBJ2-7; 10 bases are shared with TRBD2. This CDR3 region has 14 residues. V shed 3 bases and J 3 bases; nucleotides not matched to a gene: 5. Per the germline V gene, CDR1 is GTSNPN and CDR2 is SVGIG (reference sequence). The CDR3 DNA reads as TGTGCCTGGAGGCTAGCGGGGGCGATCTACGAGCAGTACTTC. This sequence encodes CAWRLAGAIYEQYF. The whole variable domain, filled in from reference TRBV30 and TRBJ2-7, reads SQTIHQWPATLVQPVGSPLSLECTVEGTSNPNLYWYRQAAGRGLQLLFYSVGIGQISSEVPQNLSASRPQDRQFILSSKKLLLSDSGFYLCAWRLAGAIYEQYFGPGTRLTVT.

The CDR3 region is CATRDRRNTEAFF. CDR3 in DNA: TGTGCCACCAGAGATCGGCGGAACACTGAAGCTTTCTTT. The chain links TRBV24-1 to TRBJ1-1; D remains ambiguous. V was cut by 7 bases and J by 1 base, with 9 bases left in between. Germline V gives CDR1 KGHDR, CDR2 SFDVKD. The CDR3 length is 13 residues.

Comment on this clonotype: Compared with germline, one end of the junction differs, possibly owing to a read error. V is TRBV9 and J is TRBJ2-3; a weak D match, TRBD2 (6 bases). The CDR3 length is 15 residues. Germline assignment: CDR1 SGDLS and CDR2 YYNGEE. This chain's CDR3 is CANSAGRDSTDTQYF. DNA for the CDR3: TGTGCCAACAGCGCAGGGCGGGATAGCACAGATACGCAGTATTTT.

This clonotype was seen only a few times. The chain joins TRBV28 to TRBJ2-2; D might be TRBD2 (5 bases). V lost 3 bases and J lost 2, with 10 bases in between. This CDR3 is built from 15 residues. CDR1 is MDHEN, CDR2 SYDVKM, per germline. The CDR3 region has the DNA TGTGCCAGCAGTTTTAATACGGGAAACACCGGGGAGCTGTTTTTT. This encodes CASSFNTGNTGELFF.

This clonotype has at least ten counts. The rearrangement links TRBV25-1 to TRBJ2-3, with D possibly being TRBD2 (6 bases). Germline values: CDR1 MGHDK, CDR2 SYGVNS. This CDR3 has 12 amino acids. V lost 7 bases to trimming and J lost 4 bases, with 9 bases between them. The chain's CDR3 is CASNWGADTQYF. CDR3 nucleotides: TGTGCCAGCAATTGGGGGGCAGATACGCAGTATTTT.

At least ten counts were recorded for this clonotype. The rearrangement links TRBV30 to TRBJ2-7, with D maybe TRBD2 (5 bases). The CDR3 consists of 13 residues. Germline lookup yields CDR1 GTSNPN and CDR2 SVGIG (reference sequence). Trimming took off 3 bases at V and 0 bases at J, with 9 bases between the two ends. The CDR3 spells CAWSEGYSYEQYF. CDR3 DNA: TGTGCCTGGAGCGAGGGATACTCCTACGAGCAGTACTTC.

The V gene is TRBV28, the J gene TRBJ2-3, with D maybe TRBD2 (6 bases). Trimming left V 5 bases short and J 4 bases short, with 13 bases between. From germline, CDR1 is MDHEN and CDR2 SYDVKM. The CDR3 consists of 14 residues. The CDR3 loop is CASSPGGRADTQYF. CDR3 DNA sequence: TGTGCCAGCAGTCCCGGGGGTAGAGCAGATACGCAGTATTTT.

This clonotype was picked up many times. The V and J genes are TRBV20-1 and TRBJ2-7; no reliable D call. Germline CDR1 reads DFQATT; CDR2 reads SNEGSKA (reference sequence). The germline V and J ends were trimmed by 0 bases and 0 bases, with 12 bases remaining between them. The CDR3 sequence is 15 residues long. DNA of the CDR3: TGCAGTGCTAGAGATCGTGAAAAGAGCTCCTACGAGCAGTACTTC. Protein product: CSARDREKSSYEQYF.

In the case of this clonotype: The missing conserved phenylalanine or tryptophan at the end of this CDR3 makes a read error likely. V gene TRBV6-5 combines with J gene TRBJ2-1, with D unresolved. Germline CDR1 and CDR2: MNHEY and SVGAGI. V gave up 2 bases and J gave up 4 bases, with 21 bases separating them. The CDR3 is 18 residues long. CDR3 in DNA: TGTGCCAGCAGTTACACCAACTTCCCCAGAGCCTCTTACAATGAGCAGTTCATC. Translating it yields CASSYTNFPRASYNEQFI.

This clonotype was observed many times. The chain joins TRBV20-1 to TRBJ2-7, with TRBD1 matching over 10 bases. With 1 base clipped from V and 3 bases from J, the junction kept 6 bases outside the gene matches. The CDR3 is 15 residues long. Germline V lookup: CDR1 DFQATT, CDR2 SNEGSKA (reference sequence). The CDR3 spells CSARGLDRGGYEQYF. The CDR3 region has the DNA TGCAGTGCTAGAGGTCTGGACAGGGGGGGCTACGAGCAGTACTTC.

This clonotype appeared many times. The chain carries TRBV2 and TRBJ2-7, with D possibly being TRBD2 (6 bases). CDR1 and CDR2 (germline): SNHLY, FYNNEI. The CDR3 spans 13 residues. V gave up 7 bases and J gave up 2 bases, with 12 bases separating them. CDR3 coding DNA: TGTGCCAGCATTCGGGACTTGGCCTACGAGCAGTACTTC. Translation: CASIRDLAYEQYF.

This clonotype was recorded many times. This chain connects TRBV5-8 to TRBJ2-1; weak D call: TRBD2 (6 bases). CDR1 is SGHTS, CDR2 YDEGEE, per germline. The CDR3 extends over 13 amino acids. The germline V and J ends were trimmed by 4 bases and 9 bases, with 14 bases remaining between them. The CDR3 here is CASSGRLESEQFF. Written as DNA, the CDR3 is TGTGCCAGCAGCGGCAGACTAGAGAGTGAGCAGTTCTTC. Full variable domain (outside the CDR3, taken from reference TRBV5-8 and TRBJ2-1): EAGVTQSPTHLIKTRGQQATLRCSPISGHTSVYWYQQALGLGLQFLLWYDEGEERNRGNFPPRFSGRQFPNYSSELNVNALELEDSALYLCASSGRLESEQFFGPGTRLTVL.

This clonotype was seen at least ten times. The rearrangement uses TRBV7-9 and TRBJ2-5; 11 nucleotides agree with TRBD2. After removal of 5 bases from V and 2 bases from J, the junction contained 7 bases not matched to a gene. CDR1 and CDR2 from the germline V gene are SEHNR and FQNEAQ (reference sequence). The CDR3 runs 16 residues. The CDR3 loop reads CASSAPTSGKQETQYF. DNA of the CDR3: TGTGCCAGCAGCGCCCCGACTAGCGGGAAGCAAGAGACCCAGTACTTC.

Many counts were recorded for this clonotype. The CDR3 loop reads CASSRSGQGTENIQYF. The DNA for the CDR3 is TGCGCCAGCAGTAGGTCGGGACAGGGGACGGAAAACATTCAGTACTTC. The chain is built from TRBV5-1 and TRBJ2-4; 10 positions match TRBD1. Germline lookup yields CDR1 SGHRS and CDR2 YFSETQ. CDR3 length equals 16 residues. The V and J ends lost 5 bases and 5 bases, in that order; junction bases with no gene match: 10.

This clonotype was seen ten or more times. The V and J genes are TRBV5-4 and TRBJ2-1; TRBD2 agrees at 14 bases. CDR3 length: 17 amino acids. The ends lost 4 bases at V and 10 bases at J; junction bases unmatched: 13. Germline lookup yields CDR1 SGHNT and CDR2 YYREEE (reference sequence). CDR3 DNA sequence: TGTGCCAGCAGCCCGGGACTAGCGGGAGCCGAGGGGAGGGAGCAGTTCTTC. Translated, it gives CASSPGLAGAEGREQFF.

In regard to this clonotype: A read error may explain this, as a much larger clone is one base away. This rearrangement joins TRBV18 to TRBJ2-5, with D maybe TRBD2 (6 bases). Germline CDR1 reads KGHSH; CDR2 reads LQKENI. The CDR3 runs 14 residues. V shed 3 bases and J shed 4 bases, with 12 bases lying between them. The CDR3 region is CASSPVAGRETQYF. CDR3 nucleotide sequence: TGTGCCAGCTCACCGGTGGCGGGACGAGAGACCCAGTACTTC.

There are many counts of this clonotype. The chain has TRBV7-9 and TRBJ2-1, with D tentatively TRBD1 or TRBD2 (5 bases each). Germline V lookup: CDR1 SEHNR, CDR2 FQNEAQ (reference sequence). The CDR3 contains 15 residues. V was cut by 2 bases and J by 12 bases, with 20 bases left in between. This chain's CDR3 is CASSLNWPVGDGQFF. The DNA for the CDR3 is TGTGCCAGCAGCTTAAATTGGCCCGTAGGGGACGGGCAGTTCTTC.

With regard to this clonotype: Its ends do not fully match the called genes, so a read error is possible. V usage is TRBV5-4 and J usage is TRBJ2-1; D is undetermined. This CDR3 comprises 13 residues. The germline V gene encodes CDR1 SGHNT and CDR2 YYREEE (reference sequence). The CDR3 reads CVSSLRGVQTEFF. Written as DNA, the CDR3 is TGTGTCAGCAGCTTGCGTGGAGTACAAACGGAGTTCTTC.

This clonotype was counted a few times. CDR3 sequence reads: CASSPRGRGQGARTEAFF. The DNA of the CDR3 is TGTGCCAGCAGCCCCAGAGGTAGGGGACAGGGGGCGCGCACTGAAGCTTTCTTT. The chain uses TRBV7-3 and TRBJ1-1, with 12 bases identical to TRBD1. CDR3 length: 18 amino acids. V was clipped by 5 bases and J by 4 bases; unmatched bases: 14. Germline CDR1 reads SGHTA; CDR2 reads FQGTGA.

The table lists this clonotype with many counts. The chain combines TRBV2 with TRBJ1-2, with a possible D match to TRBD1 (5 bases). V lost 5 bases, J lost 6 bases, and 16 bases lay in between. Germline-derived CDR1 and CDR2 are SNHLY and FYNNEI. CDR3 length equals 14 residues. CDR3 bases: TGTGCCAGCAGTCTAGAAGTCGACAGCGATGGCTACACCTTC. Its translation is CASSLEVDSDGYTF. Drawing the rest from reference TRBV2 and TRBJ1-2, the complete variable domain is EPEVTQTPSHQVTQMGQEVILRCVPISNHLYFYWYRQILGQKVEFLVSFYNNEISEKSEIFDDQFSVERPDGSNFTLKIRSTKLEDSAMYFCASSLEVDSDGYTFGSGTRLTVV.

This clonotype was counted at least ten times. In DNA form, the CDR3 reads TGCAGTGCTAGAGATTCGGGAGAAGGCGGGGAGCTGTTTTTT. Residues: CSARDSGEGGELFF. This sequence joins TRBV20-1 and TRBJ2-2; maybe TRBD2 (6 bases). The CDR3 is 14 amino acids. Germline V gene lookup returns CDR1 DFQATT and CDR2 SNEGSKA (reference sequence). V lost 0 bases and J lost 7, with 12 bases in between.

The rearrangement joins TRBV2 to TRBJ2-3; 7 nucleotides align to TRBD2. CDR3 length: 14 residues. Trimming removed 7 bases from V and 2 bases from J; junction bases left unmatched: 6. Germline V gene lookup returns CDR1 SNHLY and CDR2 FYNNEI. CDR3 residues: CASTTSAFTDTQYF. The CDR3 bases are TGTGCCAGCACTACTAGCGCATTCACAGATACGCAGTATTTT.